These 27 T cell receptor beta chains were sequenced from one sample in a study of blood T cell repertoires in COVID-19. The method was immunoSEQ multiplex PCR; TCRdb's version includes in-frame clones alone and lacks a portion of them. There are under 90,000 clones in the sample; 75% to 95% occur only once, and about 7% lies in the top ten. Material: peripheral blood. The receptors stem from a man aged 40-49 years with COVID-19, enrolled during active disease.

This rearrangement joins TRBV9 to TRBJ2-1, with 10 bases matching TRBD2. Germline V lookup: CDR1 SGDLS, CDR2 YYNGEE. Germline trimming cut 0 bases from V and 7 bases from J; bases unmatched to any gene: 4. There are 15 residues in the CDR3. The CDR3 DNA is TGTGCCAGCAGCGTAGCCAGCGGGGGGGGAAATGAGCAGTTCTTC. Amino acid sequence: CASSVASGGGNEQFF.

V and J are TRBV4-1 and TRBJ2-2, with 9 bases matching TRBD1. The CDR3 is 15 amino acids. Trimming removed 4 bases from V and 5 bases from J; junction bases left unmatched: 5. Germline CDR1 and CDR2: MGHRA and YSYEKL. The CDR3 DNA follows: TGCGCCAGCAGCCGCCCGGGACAGGGAACCGGGGAGCTGTTTTTT. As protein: CASSRPGQGTGELFF.

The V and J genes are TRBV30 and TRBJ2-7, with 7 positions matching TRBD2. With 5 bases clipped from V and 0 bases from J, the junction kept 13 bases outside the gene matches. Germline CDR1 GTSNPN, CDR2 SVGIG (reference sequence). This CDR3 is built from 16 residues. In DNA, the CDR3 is TGTGCCTGGGGGGGACTGGCGGGCGGGAGCTCCTACGAGCAGTACTTC. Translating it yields CAWGGLAGGSSYEQYF.

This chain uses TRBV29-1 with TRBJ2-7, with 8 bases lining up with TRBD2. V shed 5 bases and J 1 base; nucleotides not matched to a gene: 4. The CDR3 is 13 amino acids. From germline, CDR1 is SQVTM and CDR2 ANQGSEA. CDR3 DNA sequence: TGCAGCGTTCAGAGCGGGGGATCCTACGAGCAGTACTTC. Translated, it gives CSVQSGGSYEQYF.

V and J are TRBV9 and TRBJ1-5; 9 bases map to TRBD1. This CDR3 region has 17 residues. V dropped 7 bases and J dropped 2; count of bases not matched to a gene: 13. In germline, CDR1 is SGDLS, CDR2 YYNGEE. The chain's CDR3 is CASHLPGQGLGNQPQHF. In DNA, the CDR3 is TGTGCCAGCCATTTACCGGGACAGGGTTTGGGCAATCAGCCCCAGCATTTT. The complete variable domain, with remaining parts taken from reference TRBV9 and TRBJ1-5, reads DSGVTQTPKHLITATGQRVTLRCSPRSGDLSVYWYQQSLDQGLQFLIQYYNGEERAKGNILERFSAQQFPDLHSELNLSSLELGDSALYFCASHLPGQGLGNQPQHFGDGTRLSIL.

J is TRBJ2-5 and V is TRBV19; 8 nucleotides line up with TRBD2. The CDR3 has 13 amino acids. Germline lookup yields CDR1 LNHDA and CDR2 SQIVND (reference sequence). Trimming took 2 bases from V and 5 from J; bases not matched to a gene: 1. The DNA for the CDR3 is TGTGCCAGTAGTATAAGACTAGCGGAGACCCAGTACTTC. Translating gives CASSIRLAETQYF.

The CDR3 DNA is TGCGCCAGCAGCCTTTTGCGGGGGGGTATAGATACGCAGTATTTT. Residues: CASSLLRGGIDTQYF. J is TRBJ2-3 and V is TRBV4-1, with 9 bases fitting TRBD2. Trimming cost V 4 bases and J 5 bases; bases outside gene matches: 7. The CDR3 length is 15 residues. In germline, CDR1 is MGHRA, CDR2 YSYEKL.

CDR3 bases: TGTGCCAGCAGTCTGACCGGACAGGGAGCTAACTATGGCTACACCTTC. This sequence encodes CASSLTGQGANYGYTF. The V call is TRBV27, the J call TRBJ1-2, with 8 bases lining up with TRBD1. The length of the CDR3 is 16 residues. Germline values: CDR1 MNHEY, CDR2 SMNVEV (reference sequence). V shed 5 bases and J 0 bases; nucleotides not matched to a gene: 8.

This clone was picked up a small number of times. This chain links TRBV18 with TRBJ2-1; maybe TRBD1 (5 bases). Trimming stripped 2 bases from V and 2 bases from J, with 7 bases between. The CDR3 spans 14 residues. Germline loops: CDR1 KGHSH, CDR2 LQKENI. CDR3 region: CASSPSGTYNEQFF. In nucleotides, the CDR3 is TGTGCCAGCTCACCATCAGGGACCTACAATGAGCAGTTCTTC. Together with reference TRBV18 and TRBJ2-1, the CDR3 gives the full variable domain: NAGVMQNPRHLVRRRGQEARLRCSPMKGHSHVYWYRQLPEEGLKFMVYLQKENIIDESGMPKERFSAEFPKEGPSILRIQQVVRGDSAAYFCASSPSGTYNEQFFGPGTRLTVL.

The CDR3 region is CASRRDSTEAFF. The CDR3 DNA is TGCGCCAGCAGAAGGGACAGCACTGAAGCTTTCTTT. V usage is TRBV5-1 and J usage is TRBJ1-1; 7 bases map to TRBD1. The germline gives CDR1 SGHRS, CDR2 YFSETQ. The CDR3 runs to 12 residues. The V segment lost 5 bases and the J segment 4 bases; nucleotides outside the gene matches: 2.

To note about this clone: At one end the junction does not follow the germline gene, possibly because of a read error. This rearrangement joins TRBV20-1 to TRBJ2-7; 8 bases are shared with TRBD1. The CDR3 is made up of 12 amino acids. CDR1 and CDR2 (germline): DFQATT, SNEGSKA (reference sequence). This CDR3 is CSASGQGERLHF. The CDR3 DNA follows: TGCAGTGCTAGTGGACAGGGAGAAAGACTTCACTTC.

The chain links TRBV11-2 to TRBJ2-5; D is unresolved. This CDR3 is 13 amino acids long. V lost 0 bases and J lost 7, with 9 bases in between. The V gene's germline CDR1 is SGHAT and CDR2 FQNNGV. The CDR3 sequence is CASSLEYPGTQYF. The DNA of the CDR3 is TGTGCCAGCAGCTTAGAGTACCCGGGGACCCAGTACTTC.

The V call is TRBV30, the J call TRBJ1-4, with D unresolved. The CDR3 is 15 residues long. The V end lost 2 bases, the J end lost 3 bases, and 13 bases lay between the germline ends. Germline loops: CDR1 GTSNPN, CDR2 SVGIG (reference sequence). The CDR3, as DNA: TGTGCCTGGAGTCTCGCTAAAATAGCTAATGAAAAACTGTTTTTT. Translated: CAWSLAKIANEKLFF.

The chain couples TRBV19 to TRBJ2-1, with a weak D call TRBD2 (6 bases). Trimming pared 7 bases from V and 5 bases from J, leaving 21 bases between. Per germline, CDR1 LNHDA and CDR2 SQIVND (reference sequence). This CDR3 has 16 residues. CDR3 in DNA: TGTGCCAGTAAGGGTATAGCGGAGGCGGGGAACAATGAGCAGTTCTTC. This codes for CASKGIAEAGNNEQFF.

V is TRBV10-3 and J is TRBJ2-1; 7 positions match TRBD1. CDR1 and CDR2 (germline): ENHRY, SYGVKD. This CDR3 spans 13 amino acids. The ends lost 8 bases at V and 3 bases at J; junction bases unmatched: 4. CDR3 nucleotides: TGTGCCATCCGGGACAGTAACTACAATGAGCAGTTCTTC. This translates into CAIRDSNYNEQFF.

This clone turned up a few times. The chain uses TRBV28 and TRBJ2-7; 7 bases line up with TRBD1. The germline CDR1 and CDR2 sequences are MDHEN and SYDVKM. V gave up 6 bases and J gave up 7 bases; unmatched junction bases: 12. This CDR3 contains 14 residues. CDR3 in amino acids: CASSPGPAGGEQYF. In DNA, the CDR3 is TGTGCCAGCAGCCCGGGGCCCGCAGGGGGAGAGCAGTACTTC.

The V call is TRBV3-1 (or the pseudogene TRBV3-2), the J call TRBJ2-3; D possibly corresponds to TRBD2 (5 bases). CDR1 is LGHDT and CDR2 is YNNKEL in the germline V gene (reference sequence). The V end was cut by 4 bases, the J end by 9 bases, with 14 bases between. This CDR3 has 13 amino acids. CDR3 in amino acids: CASSPERRGTQYF. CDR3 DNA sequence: TGTGCCAGCAGCCCAGAGAGAAGAGGGACGCAGTATTTT.

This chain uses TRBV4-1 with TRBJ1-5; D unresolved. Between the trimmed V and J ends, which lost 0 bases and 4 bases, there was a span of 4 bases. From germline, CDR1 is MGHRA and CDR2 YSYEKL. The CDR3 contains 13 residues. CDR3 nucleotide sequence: TGCGCCAGCAGCCAAGAAGAGAATCAGCCCCAGCATTTT. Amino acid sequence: CASSQEENQPQHF.

The CDR3 reads CASSSDLQETQYF. The CDR3 DNA follows: TGTGCCAGCAGCTCGGACTTGCAAGAGACCCAGTACTTC. This chain links TRBV7-2 with TRBJ2-5, with D possibly TRBD2 on 5 matching bases. CDR3 length equals 13 residues. CDR1 and CDR2 from the germline V gene are SGHTA and FQGNSA. Trimming left V 4 bases short and J 2 bases short, with 8 bases between.

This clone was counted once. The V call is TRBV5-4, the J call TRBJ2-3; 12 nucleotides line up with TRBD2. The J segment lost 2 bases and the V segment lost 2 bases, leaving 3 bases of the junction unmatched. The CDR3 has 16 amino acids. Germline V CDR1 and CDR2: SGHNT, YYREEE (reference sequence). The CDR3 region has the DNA TGTGCCAGCAGCTTCCGGACTAGCGGGGCCACAGATACGCAGTATTTT. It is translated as CASSFRTSGATDTQYF.

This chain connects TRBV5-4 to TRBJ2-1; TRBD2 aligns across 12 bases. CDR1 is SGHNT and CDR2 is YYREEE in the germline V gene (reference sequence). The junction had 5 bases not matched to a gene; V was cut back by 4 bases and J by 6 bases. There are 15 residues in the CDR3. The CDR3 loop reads CASSPGLAGFNEQFF. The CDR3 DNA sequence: TGTGCCAGCAGCCCCGGACTAGCGGGGTTCAATGAGCAGTTCTTC.

In nucleotides, the CDR3 is TGTGCCAGCAGTTTACAGGGGTTCTATAGCAATCAGCCCCAGCATTTT. It encodes CASSLQGFYSNQPQHF. V usage is TRBV2 and J usage is TRBJ1-5; 7 positions agree with TRBD1. V lost 5 bases to trimming and J lost 0 bases; unmatched junction nucleotides: 7. Germline V gives CDR1 SNHLY, CDR2 FYNNEI. The CDR3 consists of 16 residues.

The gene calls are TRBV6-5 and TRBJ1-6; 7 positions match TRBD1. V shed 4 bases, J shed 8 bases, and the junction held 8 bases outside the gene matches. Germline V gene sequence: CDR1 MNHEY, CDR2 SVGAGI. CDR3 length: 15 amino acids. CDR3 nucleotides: TGTGCCAGCAGTTCCGCGACAGGGTCGGATTCACCCCTCCACTTT. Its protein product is CASSSATGSDSPLHF.

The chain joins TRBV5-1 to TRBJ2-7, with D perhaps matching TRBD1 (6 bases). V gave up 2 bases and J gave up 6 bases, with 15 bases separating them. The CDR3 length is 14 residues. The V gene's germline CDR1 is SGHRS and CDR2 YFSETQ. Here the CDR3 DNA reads TGCGCCAGCAGCTTACAGGGCCCTGAGGCCGAGCAGTACTTC. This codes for CASSLQGPEAEQYF.

For the CDR3, the DNA is TGTGCCAGCAGCCAAAACAGGGGGCGCACTAATGAAAAACTGTTTTTT. This sequence encodes CASSQNRGRTNEKLFF. V is TRBV3-1 (or the pseudogene TRBV3-2) and J is TRBJ1-4, with TRBD1 matching 9 bases. V lost 2 bases, J lost 2 bases, and 3 bases stayed unmatched. This CDR3 has 16 amino acids. CDR1 and CDR2 from the germline V gene are LGHDT and YNNKEL (reference sequence).

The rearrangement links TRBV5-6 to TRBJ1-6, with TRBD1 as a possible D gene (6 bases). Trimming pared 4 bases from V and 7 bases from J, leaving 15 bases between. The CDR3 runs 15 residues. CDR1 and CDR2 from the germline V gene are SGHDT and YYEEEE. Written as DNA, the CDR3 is TGTGCCAGCAGCACGATGGGACATGACAATTCACCCCTCCACTTT. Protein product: CASSTMGHDNSPLHF.

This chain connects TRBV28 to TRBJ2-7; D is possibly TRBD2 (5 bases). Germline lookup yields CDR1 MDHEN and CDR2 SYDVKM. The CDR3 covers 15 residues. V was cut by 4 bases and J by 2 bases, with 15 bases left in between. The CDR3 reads CASSSKPRGTYEQYF. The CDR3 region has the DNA TGTGCCAGCAGTTCCAAACCCCGGGGTACCTACGAGCAGTACTTC.